This TCR beta chain emerged from a study of post-analysis software for immune sequencing data. Points from the study as a whole: Several TRBV segments (TRBV5-6, TRBV5-1 and TRBV20-1 among them) occurred more frequently in patients than in controls. Those with multiple sclerosis, the patient group, showed significantly lower normalized Chao1 diversity than controls.

Note on this clonotype: The antigen remains unidentified.

This CDR3 has 17 amino acids. Looked up from germline, CDR1 is LGHDT and CDR2 is YNNKEL (reference sequence). J gave up 5 bases and V 1 base, and 7 bases lay outside the gene matches. Libraries were made from TCR beta cDNA, and they carried unique molecular identifiers. A single record per CDR3 protein comes from TCRdb applying MiXCR to the PCR reads. The sample has about 430,000 distinct CDR3 sequences, approximately 42% seen once. The origin of this receptor is a girl aged 2 to 10 with multiple sclerosis. The sample comprised blood. This rearrangement joins TRBV3-1 to TRBJ2-1; 11 bases agree with TRBD2. The CDR3 nucleotides are TGTGCCAGCAGCCAAGTTAGCCGTAGCGGGAGGGACAATGAGCAGTTCTTC. It codes for CASSQVSRSGRDNEQFF.